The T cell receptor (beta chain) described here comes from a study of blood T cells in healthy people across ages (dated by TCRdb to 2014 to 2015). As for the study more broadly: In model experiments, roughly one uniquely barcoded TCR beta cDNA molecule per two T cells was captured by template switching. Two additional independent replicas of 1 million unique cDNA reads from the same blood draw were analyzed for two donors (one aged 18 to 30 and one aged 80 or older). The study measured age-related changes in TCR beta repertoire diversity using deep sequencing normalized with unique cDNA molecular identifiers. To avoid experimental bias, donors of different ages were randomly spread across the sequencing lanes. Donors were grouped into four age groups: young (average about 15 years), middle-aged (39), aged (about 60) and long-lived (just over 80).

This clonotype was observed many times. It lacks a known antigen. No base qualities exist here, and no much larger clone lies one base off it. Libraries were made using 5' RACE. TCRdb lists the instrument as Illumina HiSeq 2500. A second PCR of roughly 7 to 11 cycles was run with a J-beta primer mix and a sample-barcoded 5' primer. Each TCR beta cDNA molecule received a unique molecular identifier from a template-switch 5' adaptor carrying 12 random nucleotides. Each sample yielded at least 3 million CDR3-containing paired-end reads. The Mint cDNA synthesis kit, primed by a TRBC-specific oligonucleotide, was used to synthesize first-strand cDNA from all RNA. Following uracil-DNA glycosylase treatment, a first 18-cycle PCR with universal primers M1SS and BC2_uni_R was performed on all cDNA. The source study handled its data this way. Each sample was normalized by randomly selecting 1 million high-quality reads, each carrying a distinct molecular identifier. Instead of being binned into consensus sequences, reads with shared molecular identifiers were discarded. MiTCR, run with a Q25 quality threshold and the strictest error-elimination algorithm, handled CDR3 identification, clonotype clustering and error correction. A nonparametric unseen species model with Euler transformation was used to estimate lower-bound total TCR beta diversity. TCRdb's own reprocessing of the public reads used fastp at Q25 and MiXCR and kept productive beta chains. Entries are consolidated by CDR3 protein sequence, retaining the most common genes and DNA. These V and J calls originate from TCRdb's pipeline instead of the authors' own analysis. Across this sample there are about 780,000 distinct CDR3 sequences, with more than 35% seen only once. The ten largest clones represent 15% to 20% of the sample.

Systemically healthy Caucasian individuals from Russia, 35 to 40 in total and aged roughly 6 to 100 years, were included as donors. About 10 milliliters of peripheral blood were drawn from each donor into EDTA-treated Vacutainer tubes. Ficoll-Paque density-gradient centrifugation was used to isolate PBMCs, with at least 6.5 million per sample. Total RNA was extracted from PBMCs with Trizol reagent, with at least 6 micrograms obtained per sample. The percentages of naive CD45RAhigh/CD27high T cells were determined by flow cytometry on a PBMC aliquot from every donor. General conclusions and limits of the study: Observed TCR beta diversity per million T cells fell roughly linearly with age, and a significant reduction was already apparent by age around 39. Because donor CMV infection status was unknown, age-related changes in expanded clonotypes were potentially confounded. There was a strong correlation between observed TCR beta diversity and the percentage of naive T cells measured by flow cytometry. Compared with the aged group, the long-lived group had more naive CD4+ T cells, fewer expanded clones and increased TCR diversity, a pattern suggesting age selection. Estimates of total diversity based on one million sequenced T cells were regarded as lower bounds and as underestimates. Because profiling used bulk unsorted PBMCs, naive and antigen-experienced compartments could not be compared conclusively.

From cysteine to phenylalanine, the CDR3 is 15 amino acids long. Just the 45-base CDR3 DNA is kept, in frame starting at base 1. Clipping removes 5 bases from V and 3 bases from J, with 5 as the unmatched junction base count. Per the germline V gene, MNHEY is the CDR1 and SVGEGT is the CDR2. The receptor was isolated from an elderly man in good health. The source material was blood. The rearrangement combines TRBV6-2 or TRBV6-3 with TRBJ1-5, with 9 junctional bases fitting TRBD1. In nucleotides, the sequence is TGTGCCAGCAGTCCCGGGACAGGGCTCAATCAGCCCCAGCATTTT. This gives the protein CASSPGTGLNQPQHF.